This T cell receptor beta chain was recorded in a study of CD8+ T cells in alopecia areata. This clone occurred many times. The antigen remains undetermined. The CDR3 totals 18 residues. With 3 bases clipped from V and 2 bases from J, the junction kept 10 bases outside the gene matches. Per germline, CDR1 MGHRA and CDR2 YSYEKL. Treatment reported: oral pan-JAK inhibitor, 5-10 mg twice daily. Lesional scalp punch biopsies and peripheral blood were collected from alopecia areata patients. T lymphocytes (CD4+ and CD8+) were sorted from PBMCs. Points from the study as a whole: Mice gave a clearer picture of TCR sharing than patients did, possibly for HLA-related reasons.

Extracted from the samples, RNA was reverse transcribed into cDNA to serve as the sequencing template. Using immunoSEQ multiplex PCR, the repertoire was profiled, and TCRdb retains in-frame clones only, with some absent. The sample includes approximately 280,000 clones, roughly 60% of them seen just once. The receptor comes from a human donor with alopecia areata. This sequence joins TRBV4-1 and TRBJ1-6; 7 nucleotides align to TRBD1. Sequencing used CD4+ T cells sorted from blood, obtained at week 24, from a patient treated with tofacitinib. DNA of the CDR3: TGCGCCAGCAGCCAGGGTCTCGGACAGGATCCCTATAATTCACCCCTCCACTTT. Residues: CASSQGLGQDPYNSPLHF.